What follows are 9 T cell receptor beta chains derived from one specimen sequenced in a study of shared clonotypes between healthy human individuals. CD45RO-negative CD8 cells positively selected for CCR7 made up the naive population, which excluded terminally differentiated effector memory CD45RA+ cells. Data came from immunoSEQ multiplex PCR; TCRdb stores just in-frame clones and leaves some out. The data show roughly 2,000,000 clones, around 93% seen once. The sample consisted of naive CD8+ T cells from PBMCs. These receptors came from a man aged 18-30 years in good health. Some clones in this sample may be carry-over from other donors' samples.

The gene calls are TRBV7-9 and TRBJ2-7, with D tentatively TRBD1 (6 bases). CDR1 is SEHNR and CDR2 is FQNEAQ in the germline V gene (reference sequence). Trimming removed 3 bases at V and 5 bases at J, with 14 bases between. This CDR3 has 14 residues. In DNA form, the CDR3 reads TGTGCCAGCAGCTTTTGGACAGTCCCTCACGAGCAGTACTTC. It translates to CASSFWTVPHEQYF.

The chain links TRBV7-9 to TRBJ2-6; 7 bases match TRBD1. Germline CDR1 is SEHNR and CDR2 is FQNEAQ (reference sequence). This CDR3 is built from 17 residues. V lost 5 bases and J lost 2; bases outside the gene matches: 9. CDR3 residues: CASSLITGTAGANVLTF. In nucleotides, the CDR3 is TGTGCCAGCAGCCTCATAACCGGGACAGCTGGGGCCAACGTCCTGACTTTC. The variable domain in full, with the rest retrieved from reference TRBV7-9 and TRBJ2-6, is DTGVSQNPRHKITKRGQNVTFRCDPISEHNRLYWYRQTLGQGPEFLTYFQNEAQLEKSRLLSDRFSAERPKGSFSTLEIQRTEQGDSAMYLCASSLITGTAGANVLTFGAGSRLTVL.

The V call is TRBV27, the J call TRBJ1-4; no definite D call. This CDR3 comprises 17 residues. V dropped 4 bases and J dropped 4 bases, with 19 bases sitting between them. Germline-derived CDR1 and CDR2 are MNHEY and SMNVEV (reference sequence). The CDR3 protein is CASSSRSGREGNEKLFF. In DNA form, the CDR3 reads TGTGCCAGCAGTTCGCGTTCTGGAAGGGAGGGTAATGAAAAACTGTTTTTT.

The CDR3 nucleotides read TGTGCCAGCAGCGATTATTATGGCTACACCTTC. This encodes CASSDYYGYTF. This chain uses TRBV27 with TRBJ1-2; D ambiguous. The germline CDR1 and CDR2 sequences are MNHEY and SMNVEV (reference sequence). The V gene lost 6 bases and the J gene lost 5 bases, with 7 bases spanning the gap. This CDR3 contains 11 residues.

This chain uses TRBV30 with TRBJ2-7, with 7 bases fitting TRBD1. This CDR3 is 17 amino acids long. Germline V gene data show CDR1 as GTSNPN and CDR2 as SVGIG (reference sequence). Trimming removed 1 base from V and 3 bases from J; junction bases left unmatched: 15. CDR3 amino acids: CAWSGLLPGQKIYEQYF. CDR3 sequence (DNA): TGTGCCTGGAGTGGCCTACTCCCGGGACAGAAAATCTACGAGCAGTACTTC.

CDR3 nucleotide sequence: TGTGCCGGAGCTGAGACCCCCGGGCCCTACGAGCAGTACTTC. Amino acid sequence: CAGAETPGPYEQYF. This chain joins TRBV10-3 and TRBJ2-7, with no clear D. This CDR3 has 14 amino acids. V was clipped by 11 bases and J by 2 bases, with 19 bases between them. Germline assignment: CDR1 ENHRY and CDR2 SYGVKD.

The V and J genes are TRBV27 and TRBJ1-1, with D perhaps matching TRBD1 (5 bases). The length of the CDR3 is 14 residues. Germline CDR1 and CDR2: MNHEY and SMNVEV (reference sequence). V gave up 6 bases and J gave up 1 base, with 12 bases separating them. The CDR3 reads CASRGHLQNTEAFF. CDR3 coding DNA: TGTGCCAGCAGAGGACATTTACAGAACACTGAAGCTTTCTTT.

V gene TRBV7-2 combines with J gene TRBJ2-7; tentative D call: TRBD1 (6 bases). Trimming pared 1 base from V and 5 bases from J, leaving 9 bases between. Looked up from germline, CDR1 is SGHTA and CDR2 is FQGNSA. The CDR3 is 13 amino acids. The CDR3 loop reads CASSLDRANEQYF. CDR3 DNA sequence: TGTGCCAGCAGCTTAGACAGGGCCAACGAGCAGTACTTC.

This chain joins TRBV28 and TRBJ2-7; D possibly matches TRBD1 or TRBD2 (5 bases each). The germline V gene has CDR1 MDHEN and CDR2 SYDVKM. With 5 bases removed from V and 0 bases from J, the gap between germline ends came to 14 bases. This CDR3 region has 15 residues. CDR3 region: CASSHPSGSSYEQYF. Here the CDR3 DNA reads TGTGCCAGCAGTCACCCGTCAGGGAGCTCCTACGAGCAGTACTTC.